This TCR beta chain was recovered during a study of regulatory T cells in long-lasting Graves disease. This clonotype was seen many times. Its antigen remains unidentified. Study observations and caveats: Sample size, which was small, may have reduced accuracy.

Sample time point: newly diagnosed GD, antithyroid drugs for less than 3 months. Isolated PBMC RNA provided the starting material for the TCR library. In building TCR beta libraries, iRepertoire HTBI primers were used together with Arm-PCR of CDR3 regions. One entry per CDR3 protein, called by TCRdb with MiXCR from the multiplex PCR reads. The table shows about 460,000 distinct CDR3 sequences, with around 13% occurring only once. CDR1 is LGHDT, CDR2 YNNKEL, per germline (reference sequence). The CDR3 spans 17 residues. V lost 1 base and J lost 7; bases outside the gene matches: 7. The same sample was also used in a study of T cells in Graves' hyperthyroidism and ophthalmopathy.

The clonotype originates from a woman between 45 and 60 years old with Graves disease. The sequenced sample was peripheral blood mononuclear cells (PBMCs), obtained at new diagnosis, from a patient treated with antithyroid drugs. This rearrangement joins TRBV3-1 to TRBJ2-1, with 13 nucleotides matching TRBD2. The CDR3 bases are TGTGCCAGCAGCCAAGGGACTAGCGGGGGCGGTAAGAATGAGCAGTTCTTC. Translating it yields CASSQGTSGGGKNEQFF.